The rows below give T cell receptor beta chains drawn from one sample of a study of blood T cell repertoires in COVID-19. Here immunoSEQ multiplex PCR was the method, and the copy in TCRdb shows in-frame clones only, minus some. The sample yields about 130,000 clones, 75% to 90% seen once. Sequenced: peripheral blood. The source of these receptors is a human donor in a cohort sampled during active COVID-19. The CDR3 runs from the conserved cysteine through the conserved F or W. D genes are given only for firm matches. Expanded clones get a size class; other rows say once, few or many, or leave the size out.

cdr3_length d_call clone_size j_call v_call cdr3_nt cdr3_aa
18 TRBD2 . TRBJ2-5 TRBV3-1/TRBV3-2 TGTGCCAGCAGCCAAGCCGGAGGGGTAGCGGGGGGACAAGAGACCCAGTACTTC CASSQAGGVAGGQETQYF
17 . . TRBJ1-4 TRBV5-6 TGTGCCAGCAGCCCGCCGGCCGGCGGGCGGGCTAATGAAAAACTGTTTTTT CASSPPAGGRANEKLFF
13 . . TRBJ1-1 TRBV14 TGTGCCAGCAGCCAACCCATTAACACTGAAGCTTTCTTT CASSQPINTEAFF
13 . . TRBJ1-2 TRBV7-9 TGTGCCAGCAGCTTACCGACAGTTTATGGCTACACCTTC CASSLPTVYGYTF
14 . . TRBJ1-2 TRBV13 TGTGCCAGCGGATTAAAACAGAACTCCTATGGCTACACCTTC CASGLKQNSYGYTF
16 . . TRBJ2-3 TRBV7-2 TGTGCCAGCAGGAGGTCTTCTAGGGGTGTGATGGATACGCAGTATTTT CASRRSSRGVMDTQYF
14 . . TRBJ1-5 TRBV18 TGTGCCAGCTCACCCGCAGGGGACGGTCAGCCCCAGCATTTT CASSPAGDGQPQHF
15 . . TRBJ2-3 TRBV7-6 TGTGCCAGCAGCTTAGCTCCCCGGTCCACAGATACGCAGTATTTT CASSLAPRSTDTQYF
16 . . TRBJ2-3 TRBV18 TGTGCCAGCTCAACCTTGCAGGGTAGTGGCACAGATACGCAGTATTTT CASSTLQGSGTDTQYF
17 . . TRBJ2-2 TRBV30 TGTGCCTGGAGTGTAGGCCCCCGGACAATGAACACCGGGGAGCTGTTTTTT CAWSVGPRTMNTGELFF
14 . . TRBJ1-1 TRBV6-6 TGTGCCAGCACCCTTCAGGGCTTGAACACTGAAGCTTTCTTT CASTLQGLNTEAFF
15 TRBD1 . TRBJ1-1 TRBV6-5 TGTGCCAGCAGTTACGCTCCAGACAGGGCTGCTGAAGCTTTCTTT CASSYAPDRAAEAFF
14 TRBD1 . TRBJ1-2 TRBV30 TGTGCCTGGAGGTCGTTGGACAGGAACTATGGCTACACCTTC CAWRSLDRNYGYTF
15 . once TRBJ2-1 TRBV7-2 TGTGCCAGCAGCTTATCACGTACAAACTACAATGAGCAGTTCTTC CASSLSRTNYNEQFF
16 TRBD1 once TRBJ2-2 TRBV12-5 TGTGCTAGTGGCCCCCCGGGACAGACTTACACCGGGGAGCTGTTTTTT CASGPPGQTYTGELFF
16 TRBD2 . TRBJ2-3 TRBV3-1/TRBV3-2 TGTGCCAGCAGCCAAGCTGGGGCGGGGGGTTCGGATACGCAGTATTTT CASSQAGAGGSDTQYF
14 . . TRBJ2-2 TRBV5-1 TGCGCCAGCCAACAGTCGGGGGTCACCGGGGAGCTGTTTTTT CASQQSGVTGELFF
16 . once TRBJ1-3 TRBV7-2 TGTGCCAGCAGCTTAGGTTTGGTCAGCTCTGGAAACACCATATATTTT CASSLGLVSSGNTIYF
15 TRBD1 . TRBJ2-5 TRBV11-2 TGTGCCAGCAGCCAAACGACAGGGAACGGAGAGACCCAGTACTTC CASSQTTGNGETQYF
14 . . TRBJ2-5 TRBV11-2 TGTGCCAGCAGCTTAGTGACAGCCCAAGAGACCCAGTACTTC CASSLVTAQETQYF
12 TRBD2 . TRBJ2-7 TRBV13 TGTGCCAGCAGCGTCAGCGGGGGGGAGCAGTACTTC CASSVSGGEQYF
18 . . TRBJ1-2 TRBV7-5 TGTGCCAGAAGCCCTACTTGCCGGACAGGGAAAGTTTCCCGTGGCTACACCTTC CARSPTCRTGKVSRGYTF
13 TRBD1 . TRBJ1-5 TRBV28 TGTGCCAGCAGTGTCCAGGGGGATCAGCCCCAGCATTTT CASSVQGDQPQHF
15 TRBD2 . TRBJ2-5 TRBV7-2 TGTGCCAGCACCCTTAGCGGGAGGGCCGGTGAGACCCAGTACTTC CASTLSGRAGETQYF
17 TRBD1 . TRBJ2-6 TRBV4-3 TGCGCCAGCAGCCCAGGACAGGGGGGTGCTGGGGCCAACGTCCTGACTTTC CASSPGQGGAGANVLTF
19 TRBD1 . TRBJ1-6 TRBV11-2 TGTGCCAGCAACGCGCTGACGGGACAGGGTGGATTTCGGCATTCACCCCTCCACTTT CASNALTGQGGFRHSPLHF
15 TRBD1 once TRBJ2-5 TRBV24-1 TGTGCCACCAGTGACAGAACAGGGGGCCAAGAGACCCAGTACTTC CATSDRTGGQETQYF
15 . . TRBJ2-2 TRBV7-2 TGTGCCAGCAGCTCCCAGGGTCTGAACACCGGGGAGCTGTTTTTT CASSSQGLNTGELFF
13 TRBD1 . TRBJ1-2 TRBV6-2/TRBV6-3 TGTGCCAGCAGTGCAGGGACAGGGTCCGGCTACACCTTC CASSAGTGSGYTF
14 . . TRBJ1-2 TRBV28 TGTGCCAGCAGTTCAGGGGTTGGGAACTATGGCTACACCTTC CASSSGVGNYGYTF
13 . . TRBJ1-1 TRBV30 TGTGCCTGGAGTGTAAGGGGTTTCACTGAAGCTTTCTTT CAWSVRGFTEAFF
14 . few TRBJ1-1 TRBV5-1 TGCGCCAGCAGCCCGGGGTTGTTGAACACTGAAGCTTTCTTT CASSPGLLNTEAFF